A single sample is the source of the 27 T cell receptor beta chains below, sequenced in a study of blood T cell repertoires in COVID-19. Here immunoSEQ multiplex PCR was the method, and the copy in TCRdb shows in-frame clones only, minus some. The table has 250,000 to 350,000 clones, about 81% seen once. Sequenced sample: peripheral blood. These receptor sequences come from a human donor with COVID-19, enrolled during active disease. The donor label of this sample is uncertain.

This chain joins TRBV4-1 and TRBJ1-4; D may be TRBD1 (6 bases). The CDR3 has 16 residues. Trimming removed 4 bases from V and 12 bases from J, with 24 bases in between. Germline CDR1 MGHRA, CDR2 YSYEKL. CDR3 residues: CASSPSRGGGSWELFF. In DNA form, the CDR3 reads TGCGCCAGCAGCCCCTCTCGGGGAGGGGGGTCGTGGGAACTGTTTTTT.

The chain has TRBV5-1 and TRBJ2-7, with TRBD1 identical over 7 bases. The V and J ends lost 4 bases and 4 bases, in that order; junction bases with no gene match: 8. The length of the CDR3 is 14 residues. Per germline, CDR1 SGHRS and CDR2 YFSETQ. CDR3 sequence reads: CASSPGTELYEQYF. CDR3 nucleotides: TGCGCCAGCAGCCCCGGGACAGAGCTTTACGAGCAGTACTTC.

The DNA for the CDR3 is TGCGCCAGCAGTCAAGAGCATCGTCAGGGGGCCTACGAGCAGTACTTC. Amino acid sequence: CASSQEHRQGAYEQYF. The V and J genes are TRBV23-1 and TRBJ2-7; 7 nucleotides line up with TRBD1. TRBV23-1 is an open reading frame, and its role is uncertain. The CDR3 covers 16 residues. Trimming removed 2 bases from V and 2 bases from J; junction bases left unmatched: 9.

This sequence joins TRBV5-5 and TRBJ1-2, with D perhaps TRBD1 (6 bases). The CDR3 is made up of 14 amino acids. Looked up from germline, CDR1 is SGHKS and CDR2 is YYEKEE (reference sequence). The V and J ends lost 4 bases and 4 bases respectively, with 14 bases between them. The CDR3 loop is CASSGGAQGYGYTF. The DNA of the CDR3 is TGTGCCAGCAGCGGGGGGGCCCAGGGCTATGGCTACACCTTC.

The chain links TRBV4-1 to TRBJ2-5; D uncertain. Germline CDR1 and CDR2: MGHRA and YSYEKL. The CDR3 is made up of 13 amino acids. V was trimmed by 3 bases and J by 3 bases, leaving 8 bases between them. CDR3 loop: CASSQWLEETQYF. CDR3 bases: TGCGCCAGCAGCCAGTGGCTAGAAGAGACCCAGTACTTC.

V is TRBV7-9 and J is TRBJ2-2, with 7 bases matching TRBD2. Germline V lookup: CDR1 SEHNR, CDR2 FQNEAQ (reference sequence). The junction had 6 bases not matched to a gene; V was cut back by 3 bases and J by 5 bases. The CDR3 consists of 15 residues. The CDR3 protein is CASSLSSGDTGELFF. CDR3 nucleotides: TGTGCCAGCAGCTTGTCTAGCGGAGATACCGGGGAGCTGTTTTTT.

This sequence joins TRBV19 and TRBJ2-3, with D unresolved. CDR3 length: 14 amino acids. The germline V gene has CDR1 LNHDA and CDR2 SQIVND (reference sequence). V lost 2 bases to trimming and J lost 0 bases, with 6 bases between them. Here the CDR3 reads CASSILVSTDTQYF. The CDR3 bases are TGTGCCAGTAGTATACTAGTGAGCACAGATACGCAGTATTTT.

The chain is built from TRBV5-4 and TRBJ2-7, with 10 positions matching TRBD2. Looked up from germline, CDR1 is SGHNT and CDR2 is YYREEE (reference sequence). The CDR3 totals 17 residues. The J segment lost 6 bases and the V segment lost 3 bases, leaving 15 bases of the junction unmatched. The chain's CDR3 is CASSSPPIAGGPAEQYF. In nucleotides, the CDR3 is TGTGCCAGCAGCTCGCCCCCAATAGCGGGAGGCCCAGCCGAGCAGTACTTC.

The gene calls are TRBV18 and TRBJ2-5; TRBD2 matches at 7 bases. The germline V gene encodes CDR1 KGHSH and CDR2 LQKENI. The CDR3 is made up of 14 amino acids. The trim removed 4 bases at V and 2 bases at J, leaving 4 bases unmatched. CDR3 sequence (DNA): TGTGCCAGCTCACAGGAGGGACTACAAGAGACCCAGTACTTC. This encodes CASSQEGLQETQYF. The complete variable domain, with remaining parts taken from reference TRBV18 and TRBJ2-5, reads NAGVMQNPRHLVRRRGQEARLRCSPMKGHSHVYWYRQLPEEGLKFMVYLQKENIIDESGMPKERFSAEFPKEGPSILRIQQVVRGDSAAYFCASSQEGLQETQYFGPGTRLLVL.

This clone was counted once. The chain recombines TRBV5-1 with TRBJ2-3; 8 positions match TRBD1. CDR1 and CDR2 from the germline V gene are SGHRS and YFSETQ. Germline trimming cut 5 bases from V and 1 base from J; bases unmatched to any gene: 12. The length of the CDR3 is 17 residues. CDR3 region: CASSTGVGQGGTDTQYF. Here the CDR3 DNA reads TGCGCCAGCAGTACCGGGGTCGGACAGGGAGGCACAGATACGCAGTATTTT.

The rearrangement joins TRBV6-2 or TRBV6-3 to TRBJ2-7; D unclear. The length of the CDR3 is 13 residues. The V end was cut by 5 bases, the J end by 0 bases, with 8 bases between. Germline CDR1 reads MNHEY; CDR2 reads SVGEGT. CDR3 bases: TGTGCCAGCAGTCTGACACGCTCCTACGAGCAGTACTTC. As protein: CASSLTRSYEQYF.

The chain is built from TRBV9 and TRBJ2-5; D may be TRBD1 (5 bases). Per germline, CDR1 SGDLS and CDR2 YYNGEE. Trimming pared 0 bases from V and 5 bases from J, leaving 20 bases between. CDR3 length: 17 residues. The CDR3 protein is CASSVGRAQGSSETQYF. CDR3 coding DNA: TGTGCCAGCAGCGTAGGCCGGGCTCAGGGTAGCAGTGAGACCCAGTACTTC.

This sequence joins TRBV7-3 and TRBJ2-2; the D gene is possibly TRBD2 (5 bases). V was shortened by 4 bases and J by 6 bases, with 15 bases between the two germline ends. Germline assignment: CDR1 SGHTA and CDR2 FQGTGA. There are 15 residues in the CDR3. CDR3 bases: TGTGCCAGCAGCTACTACTCGGACTGGGCCGGGGAGCTGTTTTTT. Translation gives CASSYYSDWAGELFF.

The gene calls are TRBV6-5 and TRBJ2-2, with 8 bases matching TRBD2. Germline lookup yields CDR1 MNHEY and CDR2 SVGAGI. The CDR3 is 15 amino acids. With 6 bases clipped from V and 5 bases from J, the junction kept 8 bases outside the gene matches. The CDR3 nucleotides read TGTGCCAGCAGGCCCGGACTAGCAGGTACCGGGGAGCTGTTTTTT. It codes for CASRPGLAGTGELFF.

This chain links TRBV3-1 (or the pseudogene TRBV3-2) with TRBJ2-3, with 8 bases matching TRBD2. The germline gives CDR1 LGHDT, CDR2 YNNKEL (reference sequence). The V segment lost 1 base and the J segment 5 bases; nucleotides outside the gene matches: 11. The CDR3 has 17 residues. The CDR3 here is CASSQGSLGRVLDTQYF. The CDR3 DNA follows: TGTGCCAGCAGCCAAGGGAGTCTCGGGAGGGTTCTAGATACGCAGTATTTT.

This clone showed up just once. CDR3 sequence: CASSDLGQGGDEQFF. The CDR3 nucleotides read TGTGCCAGCAGTGACTTGGGACAGGGCGGGGATGAGCAGTTCTTC. The chain is built from TRBV6-4 and TRBJ2-1, with 9 bases that match TRBD1. Per the germline V gene, CDR1 is MRHNA and CDR2 is SNTAGT. V dropped 1 base and J dropped 8; count of bases not matched to a gene: 6. CDR3 length: 15 residues.

V is TRBV28 and J is TRBJ2-5; 7 bases map to TRBD1. Per germline, CDR1 MDHEN and CDR2 SYDVKM. This CDR3 contains 16 residues. The ends lost 4 bases at V and 1 base at J; junction bases unmatched: 9. CDR3 region: CASSSLERDSQETQYF. The CDR3 DNA follows: TGTGCCAGCAGTTCCCTAGAAAGGGACAGCCAAGAGACCCAGTACTTC.

The V call is TRBV7-2, the J call TRBJ2-2; TRBD2 might be the D (6 bases). The V and J ends lost 2 bases and 1 base respectively, with 11 bases between them. CDR1 and CDR2 (germline): SGHTA, FQGNSA. This CDR3 has 16 amino acids. The CDR3 nucleotides are TGTGCCAGCAGCTTAAGTGAGCGGGTGAACACCGGGGAGCTGTTTTTT. Protein sequence: CASSLSERVNTGELFF.

The J gene is TRBJ1-5, the V gene TRBV11-2, with a possible D match to TRBD1 (6 bases). Trimming removed 0 bases at V and 4 bases at J, with 10 bases between. Germline V CDR1 and CDR2: SGHAT, FQNNGV. The CDR3 is 15 residues long. The CDR3 region is CASSLEGHPNQPQHF. For the CDR3, the DNA is TGTGCCAGCAGCTTAGAGGGACACCCTAATCAGCCCCAGCATTTT.

The DNA of the CDR3 is TGTGCCAGCAGCCCTCCGGGAGGGCTCGTGGATGGCTACACCTTC. Amino acid sequence: CASSPPGGLVDGYTF. V and J are TRBV28 and TRBJ1-2, with D uncertain. CDR3 length: 15 amino acids. V lost 6 bases, J lost 6 bases, and 20 bases lay in between. Germline V gives CDR1 MDHEN, CDR2 SYDVKM.

This chain joins TRBV19 and TRBJ1-1; D remains ambiguous. This CDR3 is 13 amino acids long. The germline V gene has CDR1 LNHDA and CDR2 SQIVND (reference sequence). The V end lost 5 bases, the J end lost 4 bases, and 11 bases lay between the germline ends. DNA for the CDR3: TGTGCCAGTAGTGAGGGTCGGATCACTGAAGCTTTCTTT. Protein: CASSEGRITEAFF.

About this clone itself: Other DNA sequences in this sample translate to the same CDR3. This chain connects TRBV12-3 or TRBV12-4 to TRBJ1-5; tentatively, D is TRBD1 (6 bases). V lost 3 bases and J lost 7, with 10 bases in between. The CDR3 length is 13 residues. CDR3 bases: TGTGCCAGCAGTTTTGGGGGCGGGCAGCCCCAGCATTTT. Translation gives CASSFGGGQPQHF.

The J gene is TRBJ2-2, the V gene TRBV19; TRBD2 agrees at 7 bases. The CDR3 sequence is 17 residues long. Germline lookup yields CDR1 LNHDA and CDR2 SQIVND (reference sequence). V gave up 1 base and J gave up 1 base; unmatched junction bases: 6. The CDR3 reads CASSIGGGLMNTGELFF. The CDR3 coding sequence is TGTGCCAGTAGTATAGGGGGAGGGCTAATGAACACCGGGGAGCTGTTTTTT.

The genes are TRBV9 and TRBJ2-2, with D perhaps matching TRBD2 (5 bases). The V and J ends lost 4 bases and 0 bases respectively, with 13 bases between them. Germline V lookup: CDR1 SGDLS, CDR2 YYNGEE. The CDR3 has 16 amino acids. CDR3 sequence reads: CASSPRELPNTGELFF. In DNA, the CDR3 is TGTGCCAGCAGCCCCCGGGAACTCCCGAACACCGGGGAGCTGTTTTTT.

This clone occurred a few times. The gene calls are TRBV28 and TRBJ2-7; TRBD1 matches 8 bases. CDR3 length: 12 amino acids. The germline V gene encodes CDR1 MDHEN and CDR2 SYDVKM. V lost 6 bases to trimming and J lost 6 bases; unmatched junction nucleotides: 4. The CDR3: CASRQQGGEQYF. DNA of the CDR3: TGTGCCAGCAGACAACAGGGGGGCGAGCAGTACTTC.

The genes are TRBV27 and TRBJ2-5; 7 nucleotides match TRBD2. V shed 8 bases and J 5 bases; nucleotides not matched to a gene: 14. Germline V gene lookup returns CDR1 MNHEY and CDR2 SMNVEV (reference sequence). The CDR3 has 15 amino acids. The CDR3 DNA is TGTGCCAGCGGCTTGATGGGAGGGCCTTGGGAGACCCAGTACTTC. It encodes CASGLMGGPWETQYF.

About this clone: Other nucleotide sequences from this sample produce the same CDR3. The chain combines TRBV5-1 with TRBJ2-5; tentative D call: TRBD1 (5 bases). Between the trimmed V and J ends, which lost 1 base and 3 bases, there was a span of 10 bases. The CDR3 totals 14 residues. Germline loops: CDR1 SGHRS, CDR2 YFSETQ. In DNA form, the CDR3 reads TGCGCCAGCAGCTTGTTCGGCAGGGAAGAGACCCAGTACTTC. It yields the protein CASSLFGREETQYF.